The T cell receptor beta chain described here comes from a study of blood T cell repertoires in COVID-19. Across the whole study: COVID-19 samples from acute and convalescent phases originated in the United States, Italy and Spain. Nucleic acid was either cDNA or gDNA, and it came from T cells, B-cell-depleted T cells, or PBMCs.

Original processing methods: Nucleated cell counts were estimated from reference gene primer amplification. The method was immunoSEQ multiplex PCR; TCRdb's version includes in-frame clones alone and lacks a portion of them. From that table come the V and J calls and clone size; the DNA was used to work out D and trimming. The sample carries 200,000 to 300,000 clones, around 84% recorded once. Germline CDR1 is MNHEY and CDR2 is SVGAGI. The CDR3 extends over 14 amino acids. The V segment lost 7 bases and the J segment 1 base; nucleotides outside the gene matches: 6. This sequence joins TRBV6-5 and TRBJ2-7, with 8 positions matching TRBD1. Sequencing was performed on peripheral blood. This sequence was found in a man aged 55 to 70 with acute or convalescent COVID-19. CDR3 sequence: CASIWTGRSYEQYF. DNA for the CDR3: TGTGCCAGCATCTGGACAGGGAGGTCCTACGAGCAGTACTTC.